This T cell receptor (beta chain) came from a study of human T cells and chemical hapten exposure. Trimming removed 3 bases at V and 0 bases at J, with 10 bases between. This CDR3 is built from 15 residues. Per the germline V gene, CDR1 is KGHSH and CDR2 is LQKENI. Described time point: pre-sensitization, week 0. Stated treatment: therapeutic diphenylcyclopropenone sensitization with weekly scalp DPC. Donors, patients with alopecia ranging from 18 to 70 years old and judged suitable for DPC, provided samples. Individual cDNA molecules each carried unique molecular identifiers attached by the library. TCRdb redid the calling of the RACE reads with MiXCR, one entry per CDR3 protein. This sample has about 98,000 distinct CDR3 sequences, with 10% to 13% found just once. This clonotype occurred a few times.

This receptor was obtained from a woman aged 55-70 years with alopecia areata. Some clones in this sample may be carry-over from other donors' samples. The genes are TRBV18 and TRBJ2-3; tentatively, D is TRBD1 (5 bases). The material was whole blood, obtained in connection with sensitization to the hapten diphenylcyclopropenone (DPC). The DNA of the CDR3 is TGTGCCAGCTCACCGGTGACAGAAAGCACAGATACGCAGTATTTT. The encoded protein is CASSPVTESTDTQYF.